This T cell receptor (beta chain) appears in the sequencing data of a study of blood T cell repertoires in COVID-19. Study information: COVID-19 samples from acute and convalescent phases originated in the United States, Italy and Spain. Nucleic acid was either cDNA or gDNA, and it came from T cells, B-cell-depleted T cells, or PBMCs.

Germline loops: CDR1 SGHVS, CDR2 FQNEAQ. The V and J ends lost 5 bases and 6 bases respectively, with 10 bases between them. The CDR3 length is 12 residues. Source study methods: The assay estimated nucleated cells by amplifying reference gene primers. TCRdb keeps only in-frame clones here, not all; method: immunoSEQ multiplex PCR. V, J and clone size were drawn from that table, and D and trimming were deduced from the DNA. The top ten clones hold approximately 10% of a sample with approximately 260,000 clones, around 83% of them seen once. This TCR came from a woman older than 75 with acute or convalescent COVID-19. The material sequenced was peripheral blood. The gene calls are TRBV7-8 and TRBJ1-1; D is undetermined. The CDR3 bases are TGTGCCAGCAGCGAGGCGGCCCCTGAAGCTTTCTTT. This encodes CASSEAAPEAFF.